This is a list of T cell receptor beta chains from one sample in a study of blood T cell repertoires in COVID-19. The table came from immunoSEQ multiplex PCR; TCRdb's copy has only in-frame clones and leaves some out. The table includes roughly 93,000 clones, 80% to 90% detected once. The sample taken for sequencing was peripheral blood. These receptors were obtained from a man in his fifties or sixties with acute or convalescent COVID-19. The conserved cysteine and the conserved F or W are not part of the CDR3 here. The order of the fields is clone size, V gene, CDR3 protein. The size entry is marked missing in some rows and otherwise reads once, few, many or a size class.

NA TRBV7-9 ASSSSRRNTEAF
NA TRBV19 ASSITGTGVNYEQF
once TRBV5-4 ASSGALAGPGETQY
NA TRBV7-8 ASSGPGTGFDNSPLH
NA TRBV6-4 ASRAEDRGRIAF
NA TRBV28 ASSLGSGIQPQH
NA TRBV25-1 ASSELGSGYT
once TRBV21-1 ASSKDLREGGIAEAF
few TRBV6-5 ASRASSGANVLT
NA TRBV6-5 ASKGRGGTGETQY
NA TRBV6-5 ASRLDRGGGYT
NA TRBV5-1 ASSLVARGTGANVLT
few TRBV18 ASSRRDRGPYEQY
NA TRBV3-1/TRBV3-2 ASSHSGGINEQF
NA TRBV23-1 ASSQFYLNTEAF
NA TRBV15 ATSRDSGEGYEQY
NA TRBV30 AWSVRWDRENTEAF
few TRBV6-5 ASSLWTTLGNTIY
NA TRBV6-5 ASSLSGGSNNEQF
NA TRBV5-4 ASSWQANNEQF
NA TRBV19 ASIPHGADRQPQH
NA TRBV9 ASSGGDRVGQPQH
NA TRBV7-2 ASTSDTAAGEQY
NA TRBV24-1 ATGRGDSGYT
NA TRBV2 ASIPPGSTDTQY